This TCR beta chain was identified in a study of T cell responses to AZD1222 COVID-19 vaccine. General study findings and limits: Females made up more of the donors, who were largely white British, and clonal diversity may have come out too low. The study found vaccine-associated CD4 TCRs spanning spike, dominant at 160-218 and 743-854.

The germline CDR1 and CDR2 sequences are SGHNT and YENEEA. The CDR3 has 15 amino acids. V was pared by 4 bases and J by 1 base, with 4 bases of the junction left unmatched. Data came from immunoSEQ multiplex PCR; TCRdb stores just in-frame clones and leaves some out. The sample includes 100,000 to 150,000 clones, roughly 85% seen only once; the top ten take approximately 8%. Turning to this clone: Its antigen is not known.

The V call is TRBV11-3, the J call TRBJ2-5; TRBD1 agrees at 9 bases. The source material was peripheral blood, sampled 28 days after the second dose of the MenACWY control vaccine. The clonotype comes from an adult who received the MenACWY meningococcal vaccine as a control. As DNA, the CDR3 is TGTGCCAGCAGCTCGGACAGGGGCGCCCAAGAGACCCAGTACTTC. Translated, it gives CASSSDRGAQETQYF.